Below are 30 T cell receptor beta chains sequenced from a single sample in a study of cytomegalovirus exposure and HLA in healthy donors. Only in-frame clones appear in the TCRdb table, and some are missing; sequencing was by immunoSEQ multiplex PCR. The sample has 200,000 to 300,000 clones; approximately 84% are singletons. Sequencing used PBMCs. These receptors were obtained from a woman younger than 45 in good health and CMV-seropositive.

The chain recombines TRBV29-1 with TRBJ2-7, with 12 bases lining up with TRBD2. CDR1 SQVTM and CDR2 ANQGSEA come from the germline V gene. Trimming at V came to 6 bases and at J to 2 bases, leaving 2 bases not matched to a gene. This CDR3 has 13 amino acids. The CDR3 loop reads CSVLAGGAYEQYF. As DNA, the CDR3 is TGCAGCGTACTAGCGGGAGGAGCCTACGAGCAGTACTTC.

This chain links TRBV5-1 with TRBJ1-1; 8 bases line up with TRBD1. The CDR3 consists of 14 residues. Germline lookup yields CDR1 SGHRS and CDR2 YFSETQ. Unmatched junction bases numbered 6, after V lost 2 bases and J lost 6 bases. The CDR3 DNA reads as TGCGCCAGCAGCTTCGGACAGGGAAAGTCTGAAGCTTTCTTT. This codes for CASSFGQGKSEAFF.

V usage is TRBV7-9 and J usage is TRBJ2-3; weak D call: TRBD1 (6 bases). The CDR3 spans 18 residues. Germline lookup yields CDR1 SEHNR and CDR2 FQNEAQ (reference sequence). Deletions cut 5 bases from V and 4 bases from J, with 25 bases between. The CDR3 region has the DNA TGTGCCAGCAGCCCACAACGCGGACAGTCAATCCGGCCAGATACGCAGTATTTT. Translated: CASSPQRGQSIRPDTQYF. Full variable domain (missing parts from reference TRBV7-9 and TRBJ2-3): DTGVSQNPRHKITKRGQNVTFRCDPISEHNRLYWYRQTLGQGPEFLTYFQNEAQLEKSRLLSDRFSAERPKGSFSTLEIQRTEQGDSAMYLCASSPQRGQSIRPDTQYFGPGTRLTVL.

The V and J genes are TRBV19 and TRBJ2-1; TRBD1 agrees at 10 bases. Germline V gives CDR1 LNHDA, CDR2 SQIVND (reference sequence). The junction had 2 bases not matched to a gene; V was cut back by 5 bases and J by 7 bases. The length of the CDR3 is 13 residues. In nucleotides, the CDR3 is TGTGCCAGTAGTCGGACAGGGGGTAATGAGCAGTTCTTC. Amino acids: CASSRTGGNEQFF.

This rearrangement joins TRBV9 to TRBJ2-1, with 8 bases fitting TRBD2. Germline CDR1 SGDLS, CDR2 YYNGEE. Trimming cost V 4 bases and J 14 bases; bases outside gene matches: 17. The CDR3 length is 15 residues. CDR3: CASSPQPGLGLREFF. Here the CDR3 DNA reads TGTGCCAGCAGCCCTCAACCGGGACTAGGGCTGCGGGAGTTCTTC.

This clone was recorded once. The V call is TRBV7-3, the J call TRBJ2-2, with TRBD1 matching 7 bases. Trimming removed 3 bases from V and 5 bases from J; junction bases left unmatched: 12. This CDR3 is 17 amino acids long. Germline V CDR1 and CDR2: SGHTA, FQGTGA. Here the CDR3 DNA reads TGTGCCAGCAGCTTCGCCAGGGGGAAAGGTTTTACCGGGGAGCTGTTTTTT. It encodes CASSFARGKGFTGELFF. Variable domain in full (rest from reference TRBV7-3 and TRBJ2-2): GAGVSQTPSNKVTEKGKYVELRCDPISGHTALYWYRQSLGQGPEFLIYFQGTGAADDSGLPNDRFFAVRPEGSVSTLKIQRTERGDSAVYLCASSFARGKGFTGELFFGEGSRLTVL.

V and J are TRBV5-1 and TRBJ2-5; the D is unclear. V gave up 5 bases and J gave up 1 base, with 6 bases separating them. Germline V gene sequence: CDR1 SGHRS, CDR2 YFSETQ. The CDR3 spans 12 residues. CDR3: CASSHSQETQYF. As DNA, the CDR3 is TGCGCCAGCAGTCACTCCCAAGAGACCCAGTACTTC.

This clone was detected once. The genes are TRBV16 and TRBJ1-5; the match to TRBD1 covers 11 bases. The CDR3 is made up of 17 amino acids. Germline trimming cut 0 bases from V and 6 bases from J; bases unmatched to any gene: 7. Germline lookup yields CDR1 KGHSY and CDR2 FQNENV. The CDR3 region is CASSQSSGTGGFQPQHF. The CDR3 DNA sequence: TGTGCCAGCAGCCAATCCTCTGGGACAGGGGGATTTCAGCCCCAGCATTTT.

The chain couples TRBV6-5 to TRBJ1-1, with D maybe TRBD1 (5 bases). V lost 2 bases and J lost 5, with 9 bases in between. The germline CDR1 and CDR2 sequences are MNHEY and SVGAGI. The CDR3 loop spans 13 amino acids. CDR3 protein: CASSYGGWTEAFF. The DNA for the CDR3 is TGTGCCAGCAGTTACGGGGGGTGGACTGAAGCTTTCTTT.

This clone was counted a few times. The gene calls are TRBV19 and TRBJ2-7, with TRBD2 matching 14 bases. V gave up 9 bases and J gave up 0 bases; unmatched junction bases: 4. Germline V gene lookup returns CDR1 LNHDA and CDR2 SQIVND (reference sequence). This CDR3 contains 15 residues. The CDR3 region has the DNA TGTGCCAGCAAAGGGACTAGCGGGAGCTCCTACGAGCAGTACTTC. This sequence encodes CASKGTSGSSYEQYF. Complete variable domain (other parts from reference TRBV19 and TRBJ2-7): DGGITQSPKYLFRKEGQNVTLSCEQNLNHDAMYWYRQDPGQGLRLIYYSQIVNDFQKGDIAEGYSVSREKKESFPLTVTSAQKNPTAFYLCASKGTSGSSYEQYFGPGTRLTVT.

The chain couples TRBV5-1 to TRBJ2-5; D gene uncertain. The germline CDR1 and CDR2 sequences are SGHRS and YFSETQ. The V and J ends lost 0 bases and 5 bases respectively, with 8 bases between them. CDR3 size: 13 residues. The DNA for the CDR3 is TGCGCCAGCAGCTTGGCCCCGGGTGAGACCCAGTACTTC. Protein sequence: CASSLAPGETQYF. The full variable domain, with the rest looked up from reference TRBV5-1 and TRBJ2-5, is KAGVTQTPRYLIKTRGQQVTLSCSPISGHRSVSWYQQTPGQGLQFLFEYFSETQRNKGNFPGRFSGRQFSNSRSEMNVSTLELGDSALYLCASSLAPGETQYFGPGTRLLVL.

J is TRBJ1-5 and V is TRBV28; weak D call: TRBD1 (6 bases). The CDR3 runs to 16 residues. Per the germline V gene, CDR1 is MDHEN and CDR2 is SYDVKM. V shed 6 bases and J shed 10 bases, with 25 bases lying between them. The CDR3 sequence is CASRTYLRAGVRPQHF. For the CDR3, the DNA is TGTGCCAGCAGGACTTATTTAAGGGCAGGGGTAAGACCCCAGCATTTT.

The CDR3 spells CAWSVSFSRQGWQPQHF. The CDR3, as DNA: TGTGCCTGGAGTGTATCCTTTAGCCGGCAGGGTTGGCAGCCCCAGCATTTT. J is TRBJ1-5 and V is TRBV30; D perhaps matches TRBD1 (5 bases). The ends were cut back, 0 bases at V and 7 bases at J, with 22 bases in the middle. Germline V gives CDR1 GTSNPN, CDR2 SVGIG (reference sequence). This CDR3 contains 17 residues.

The gene calls are TRBV15 and TRBJ2-1, with a weak D call TRBD1 (6 bases). The germline gives CDR1 LNHNV, CDR2 YYDKDF (reference sequence). The germline V and J ends were trimmed by 6 bases and 0 bases, with 9 bases remaining between them. This CDR3 has 14 amino acids. CDR3 loop: CATRDSSSYNEQFF. For the CDR3, the DNA is TGTGCCACCAGGGACAGCAGCTCCTACAATGAGCAGTTCTTC.

The chain uses TRBV18 and TRBJ1-2; D is ambiguous. Germline lookup yields CDR1 KGHSH and CDR2 LQKENI. Trimming cost V 3 bases and J 4 bases, with 12 bases left between them. CDR3 length equals 14 residues. CDR3 DNA: TGTGCCAGCTCACCCCGGGATGCCACCTATGGCTACACCTTC. Translating gives CASSPRDATYGYTF.

The chain uses TRBV5-1 and TRBJ2-2; D unresolved. The CDR3 extends over 14 amino acids. V was cut by 9 bases and J by 3 bases, with 15 bases left in between. Germline V gives CDR1 SGHRS, CDR2 YFSETQ. CDR3: CATKKIVDTGELFF. In nucleotides, the CDR3 is TGCGCCACCAAAAAGATAGTGGACACCGGGGAGCTGTTTTTT.

The chain couples TRBV15 to TRBJ1-2; D not resolved. Between the trimmed V and J ends, which lost 5 bases and 7 bases, there was a span of 14 bases. CDR1 and CDR2 from the germline V gene are LNHNV and YYDKDF (reference sequence). This CDR3 is built from 13 residues. In DNA, the CDR3 is TGTGCCACCAGCCCTGGGCGAGCTTCTGGCTACACCTTC. Translated: CATSPGRASGYTF. Full variable domain (remainder filled in from reference TRBV15 and TRBJ1-2): DAMVIQNPRYQVTQFGKPVTLSCSQTLNHNVMYWYQQKSSQAPKLLFHYYDKDFNNEADTPDNFQSRRPNTSFCFLDIRSPGLGDTAMYLCATSPGRASGYTFGSGTRLTVV.

The J gene is TRBJ2-3, the V gene TRBV30, with D uncertain. Germline CDR1 and CDR2: GTSNPN and SVGIG (reference sequence). Trimming shortened V by 5 bases and J by 0 bases, and 12 bases separated the two germline ends. The CDR3 contains 14 residues. In DNA, the CDR3 is TGTGCCTGGGCCCTAGGCCTTAGCACAGATACGCAGTATTTT. This sequence encodes CAWALGLSTDTQYF.

The chain carries TRBV29-1 and TRBJ2-7; D not certain. Per the germline V gene, CDR1 is SQVTM and CDR2 is ANQGSEA. CDR3 size: 13 residues. V lost 5 bases and J 5 bases, leaving 16 bases between the germline ends. Written as DNA, the CDR3 is TGCAGCGTTTTGACCCAAACTGCGGACGAGCAGTACTTC. Protein sequence: CSVLTQTADEQYF.

This rearrangement joins TRBV2 to TRBJ2-2; 8 positions agree with TRBD1. Trimming at V came to 6 bases and at J to 5 bases, leaving 5 bases not matched to a gene. Germline V gives CDR1 SNHLY, CDR2 FYNNEI. The CDR3 totals 14 residues. The DNA of the CDR3 is TGTGCCAGCAGGCCGGGACAGGTGACCGGGGAGCTGTTTTTT. Its protein is CASRPGQVTGELFF.

J is TRBJ2-5 and V is TRBV11-1; 8 positions agree with TRBD1. CDR3 length: 14 residues. The trim removed 5 bases at V and 4 bases at J, leaving 6 bases unmatched. Germline CDR1 is SGHAT and CDR2 is FQDESV (reference sequence). The CDR3 protein is CASSPFTGGETQYF. CDR3 coding DNA: TGTGCCAGCAGCCCCTTTACAGGGGGAGAGACCCAGTACTTC.

J is TRBJ1-5 and V is TRBV1; the table assigns TRBD1, which was not confirmed against the DNA. TRBV1 is deemed a pseudogene. CDR3 length: 13 amino acids. This chain's CDR3 is CTSPTGRNQPQHF. CDR3 nucleotide sequence: TGCACCAGTCCTACAGGGCGAAATCAGCCCCAGCATTTT.

This clone has more than one count but fewer than ten. The V and J genes are TRBV28 and TRBJ1-2, with D unresolved. This CDR3 comprises 13 residues. The V end lost 3 bases, the J end lost 5 bases, and 10 bases lay between the germline ends. Germline V CDR1 and CDR2: MDHEN, SYDVKM. CDR3 nucleotides: TGTGCCAGCAGTTTGTCCCCAGCGTATGGCTACACCTTC. Protein product: CASSLSPAYGYTF.

Turning to this clone: Other DNA sequences from this sample encode an identical CDR3 as well. V usage is TRBV5-1 and J usage is TRBJ1-1; TRBD1 agrees at 7 bases. CDR3 size: 13 residues. Germline V gene lookup returns CDR1 SGHRS and CDR2 YFSETQ. V shed 2 bases and J 3 bases; nucleotides not matched to a gene: 1. The CDR3, as DNA: TGCGCCAGCAGCTTCCAGGGGGACACTGAAGCTTTCTTT. This encodes CASSFQGDTEAFF.

The chain links TRBV28 to TRBJ1-2; D not resolved. Germline V gene sequence: CDR1 MDHEN, CDR2 SYDVKM. V was cut by 3 bases and J by 7 bases, with 21 bases left in between. CDR3 length equals 16 residues. CDR3 region: CASSFWERGRLAGYTF. CDR3 bases: TGTGCCAGCAGTTTTTGGGAACGAGGGCGACTGGCTGGCTACACCTTC.

This rearrangement joins TRBV11-3 to TRBJ2-7; 9 bases line up with TRBD1. Germline loops: CDR1 SGHNT, CDR2 YENEEA. The CDR3 is made up of 14 amino acids. Losses at the gene ends were 5 bases for V and 11 bases for J; bases not matched to a gene: 13. The CDR3 region is CASSAGNPGQGEYF. CDR3 DNA sequence: TGTGCCAGCAGCGCCGGCAACCCGGGACAGGGAGAGTACTTC.

This clone was detected once. The rearrangement uses TRBV9 and TRBJ2-1, with 11 bases that match TRBD2. V lost 2 bases and J lost 3; bases outside the gene matches: 4. The CDR3 loop spans 16 amino acids. Per the germline V gene, CDR1 is SGDLS and CDR2 is YYNGEE. The CDR3 spells CASSVGLAGGYNEQFF. The CDR3 nucleotides are TGTGCCAGCAGCGTTGGGCTAGCGGGAGGCTACAATGAGCAGTTCTTC. The complete variable domain, with remaining parts taken from reference TRBV9 and TRBJ2-1, reads DSGVTQTPKHLITATGQRVTLRCSPRSGDLSVYWYQQSLDQGLQFLIQYYNGEERAKGNILERFSAQQFPDLHSELNLSSLELGDSALYFCASSVGLAGGYNEQFFGPGTRLTVL.

This chain connects TRBV7-9 to TRBJ1-2; weak D call: TRBD1 (5 bases). The CDR3 spans 15 residues. Germline CDR1 SEHNR, CDR2 FQNEAQ (reference sequence). The ends were cut back, 3 bases at V and 4 bases at J, with 15 bases in the middle. CDR3 sequence: CASSFYSGIGYGYTF. The CDR3 nucleotides are TGTGCCAGCAGCTTTTATTCAGGGATCGGCTATGGCTACACCTTC.

The chain carries TRBV7-9 and TRBJ2-7; 11 nucleotides line up with TRBD1. From germline, CDR1 is SEHNR and CDR2 FQNEAQ (reference sequence). The CDR3 extends over 15 amino acids. The V segment lost 3 bases and the J segment 6 bases; nucleotides outside the gene matches: 7. Here the CDR3 reads CASSFGQGAGREQYF. In DNA form, the CDR3 reads TGTGCCAGCAGCTTCGGACAGGGGGCAGGACGCGAGCAGTACTTC.

This chain connects TRBV4-1 to TRBJ1-2; TRBD1 is a possible D gene (6 bases). The CDR3 consists of 20 residues. The germline V and J ends were trimmed by 1 base and 6 bases, with 30 bases remaining between them. Germline V lookup: CDR1 MGHRA, CDR2 YSYEKL. CDR3 coding DNA: TGCGCCAGCAGCCAAGCGGATATGCCGGATGATGGGGGCCCCTCGCATGGCTACACCTTC. Its protein product is CASSQADMPDDGGPSHGYTF.